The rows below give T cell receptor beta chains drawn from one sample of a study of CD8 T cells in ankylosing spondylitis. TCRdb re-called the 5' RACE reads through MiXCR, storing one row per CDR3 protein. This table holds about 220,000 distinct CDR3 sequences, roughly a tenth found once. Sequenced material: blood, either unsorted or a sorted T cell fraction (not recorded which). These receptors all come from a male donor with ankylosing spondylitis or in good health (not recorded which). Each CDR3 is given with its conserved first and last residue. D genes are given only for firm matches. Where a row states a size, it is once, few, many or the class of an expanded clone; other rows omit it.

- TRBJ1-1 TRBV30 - TGTGCCTGGAGTATGAACAGGAAGGATGAAGCTTTCTTT CAWSMNRKDEAFF
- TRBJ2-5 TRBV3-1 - TGTGCCAGCAGCCAAAGCGGTCCAGGCAGGGAGACCCAGTACTTC CASSQSGPGRETQYF
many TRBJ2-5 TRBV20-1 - TGCAGTGCACCCGATCAGGGGGGAGCAGAGACCCAGTACTTC CSAPDQGGAETQYF
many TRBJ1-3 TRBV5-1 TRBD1 TGCGCCAGCAGCTTGGATACAGGGGGCGAAAACACCATATATTTT CASSLDTGGENTIYF
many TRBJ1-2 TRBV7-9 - TGTGCCAGCACGACAGTAAGCGGGAATGCCTATGGCTACACCTTC CASTTVSGNAYGYTF
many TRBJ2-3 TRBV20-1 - TGCAGTGTCCCCCTTGACACAGATACGCAGTATTTT CSVPLDTDTQYF
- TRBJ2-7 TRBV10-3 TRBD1 TGTGCCATCAGTGAGAGGGACAGGGGCCGGGGTTACGAGCAGTACTTC CAISERDRGRGYEQYF
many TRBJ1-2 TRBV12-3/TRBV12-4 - TGTGCCAGCAGTTTCCAAGGGGCTGGCTACACCTTC CASSFQGAGYTF
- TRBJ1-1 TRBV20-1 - TGCAGTGGTATACCCATCAGGGAGAACACTGAAGCTTTCTTT CSGIPIRENTEAFF
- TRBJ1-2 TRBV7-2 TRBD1 TGTGCCAGCAGATCCAAGGACAGGGGTGGCTACACCTTC CASRSKDRGGYTF
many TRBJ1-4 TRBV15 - TGTGCCACCAGCAGAGATCAGCAGGGACTGGAGGAAAAACTGTTTTTT CATSRDQQGLEEKLFF
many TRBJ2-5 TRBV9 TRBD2 TGTGCCAGCAGCGTATCTAGCGGGGGGGTGGAGACCCAGTACTTC CASSVSSGGVETQYF
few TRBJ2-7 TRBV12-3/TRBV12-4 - TGTGCCAGCAATTTAGGTTCAGGGTTCCTCGAGCAGTACTTC CASNLGSGFLEQYF
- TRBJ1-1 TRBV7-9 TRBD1 TGTGCCAGCAAAAGCTTTGGTACAGGGGGCGATGAAGCTTTCTTT CASKSFGTGGDEAFF
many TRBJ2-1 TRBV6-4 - TGTGCCAGCAGTCTTACATCAACAGGGTTGGACAATGAGCAGTTCTTC CASSLTSTGLDNEQFF
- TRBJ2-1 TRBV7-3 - TGTGCCAGCAGCTCCCGACAGGTAACGGGGAATGAGCAGTTCTTC CASSSRQVTGNEQFF
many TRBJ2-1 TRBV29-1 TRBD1 TGCAGCCATCACGACAGGGTAAACGGTGAGCAGTTCTTC CSHHDRVNGEQFF
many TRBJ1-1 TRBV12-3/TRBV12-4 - TGTGCCAGCAGTTTAGCGCTCCAGGTCCGGGCTCGGAACACTGAAGCTTTCTTT CASSLALQVRARNTEAFF
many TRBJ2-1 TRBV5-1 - TGCGCCAGCAGCCCGGACGTAAACAATGAGCAGTTCTTC CASSPDVNNEQFF
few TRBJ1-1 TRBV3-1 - TGTGCCAGCAGCCGCCTCTGGGCGGGAAACACTGAAGCTTTCTTT CASSRLWAGNTEAFF
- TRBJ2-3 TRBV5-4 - TGTGCCAGCAGCACTACAACAGATACGCAGTATTTT CASSTTTDTQYF
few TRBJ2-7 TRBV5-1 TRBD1 TGCGCCAGCAGCCCGGACAGGGGTGGTGGTTACGAGCAGTACTTC CASSPDRGGGYEQYF
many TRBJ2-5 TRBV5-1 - TGCGCCAGCAGCTTGGTAAGGGATTCATGGGAGACCCAGTACTTC CASSLVRDSWETQYF
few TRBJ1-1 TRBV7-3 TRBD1 TGTGCCAGCAGCTTAACGGGACAGGGGACCACTGAAGCTTTCTTT CASSLTGQGTTEAFF
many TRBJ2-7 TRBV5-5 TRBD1 TGTGCCAGCAGCTGGACAGGGGGGCAGGAGCAGTACTTC CASSWTGGQEQYF
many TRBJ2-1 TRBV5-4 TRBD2 TGTGCCAGCAGTTTCCAGCGGGGGGCCGTCTACAATGAGCAGTTCTTC CASSFQRGAVYNEQFF
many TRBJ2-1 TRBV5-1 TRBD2 TGCGCCAGCAGCTTGGGGGACTACGGGACTCGGGATGAGCAGTTCTTC CASSLGDYGTRDEQFF
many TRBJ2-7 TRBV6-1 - TGTGCCAGCAGCTCCGGACAGTTCAGCTCCTACGAGCAGTACTTC CASSSGQFSSYEQYF
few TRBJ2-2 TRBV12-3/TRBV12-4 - TGTGCCAGCAGAAAAGGATTTAACGCGAACACCGGGGAGCTGTTTTTT CASRKGFNANTGELFF
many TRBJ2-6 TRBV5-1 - TGCGCCAGCAGCGAAGGGTACTCTGGGGCCAACGTCCTGACTTTC CASSEGYSGANVLTF
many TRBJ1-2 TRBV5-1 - TGCGCCAGCAGCATAGACAGGACGGGTTATGGCTACACCTTC CASSIDRTGYGYTF
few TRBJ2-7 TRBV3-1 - TGTGCCAGCAGCCTACGGGGGGACAATCTCTACGAGCAGTACTTC CASSLRGDNLYEQYF
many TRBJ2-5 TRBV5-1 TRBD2 TGCGCCAGCAGCTTTACAGCGGGGAGGGAGACCCAGTACTTC CASSFTAGRETQYF
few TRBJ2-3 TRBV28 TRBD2 TGTGCCAGCAGTTTAAGAGCGGGGGGGACAGATACGCAGTATTTT CASSLRAGGTDTQYF
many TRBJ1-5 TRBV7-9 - TGTGCCAGCAGCCCCCCCGGCAGTACCGATCAGCCCCAGCATTTT CASSPPGSTDQPQHF
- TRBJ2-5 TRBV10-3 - TGTGCCATCAGTGAGTCCGCCGCGGAGACCCAGTACTTC CAISESAAETQYF
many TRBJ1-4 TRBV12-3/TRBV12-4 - TGTGCCAGCAGTTTCGGAACTAATGAAAAACTGTTTTTT CASSFGTNEKLFF
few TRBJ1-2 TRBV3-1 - TGTGCCAGCAGCCAAGACGGGCTATCTGTGCCTGGCTACACCTTC CASSQDGLSVPGYTF
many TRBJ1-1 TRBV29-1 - TGCACGGGCGGAGGGCGAAACACTGAAGCTTTCTTT CTGGGRNTEAFF
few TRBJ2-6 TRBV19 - TGTGCCAGTACCTTATATACTTTGGGTTCTGGGGCCAACGTCCTGACTTTC CASTLYTLGSGANVLTF